This entry lists 28 T cell receptor beta chains sequenced from one sample in a study of blood T cell repertoires in COVID-19. Here immunoSEQ multiplex PCR was the method, and the copy in TCRdb shows in-frame clones only, minus some. The sample gives around 260,000 clones, roughly 80% of which show up once; about 15% is in the top ten. Material for sequencing was peripheral blood. The source is a person aged 65 to 85 with COVID-19, enrolled during active disease.

The chain employs TRBV19 and TRBJ1-1; perhaps TRBD1 as D (6 bases). The germline V gene has CDR1 LNHDA and CDR2 SQIVND (reference sequence). This CDR3 region has 13 residues. Trimming took off 5 bases at V and 11 bases at J, with 18 bases between the two ends. Written as DNA, the CDR3 is TGTGCCAGTAGTCACCGGAACAGGGCCGCCGCTTTCTTT. This gives the protein CASSHRNRAAAFF.

The genes are TRBV2 and TRBJ1-4; D is ambiguous. V was pared by 8 bases and J by 13 bases, with 17 bases between. This CDR3 region has 12 residues. Germline assignment: CDR1 SNHLY and CDR2 FYNNEI. CDR3 nucleotides: TGTGCCAGCGCCACTAAAGGATATTTACTGTTTTTT. Translation: CASATKGYLLFF.

This clone has more than one count but fewer than ten. The chain combines TRBV28 with TRBJ1-1; 11 bases line up with TRBD1. The V and J ends lost 6 bases and 4 bases, in that order; junction bases with no gene match: 7. CDR1 is MDHEN and CDR2 is SYDVKM in the germline V gene. CDR3 size: 15 residues. For the CDR3, the DNA is TGTGCCAGCAGAATGCGTGGGACAGGGGGCACTGAAGCTTTCTTT. It codes for CASRMRGTGGTEAFF.

The rearrangement links TRBV15 to TRBJ2-1, with a tentative D call TRBD2 (6 bases). Between the trimmed V and J ends, which lost 0 bases and 0 bases, there was a span of 12 bases. The CDR3 length is 17 residues. Germline-derived CDR1 and CDR2 are LNHNV and YYDKDF (reference sequence). The CDR3 reads CATSRDLGGTSYNEQFF. CDR3 bases: TGTGCCACCAGCAGAGATCTCGGGGGAACCTCCTACAATGAGCAGTTCTTC.

The V call is TRBV4-3, the J call TRBJ2-7, with a possible D match to TRBD1 (6 bases). The V gene's germline CDR1 is LGHNA and CDR2 YSLEER. V was shortened by 0 bases and J by 1 base, with 10 bases between the two germline ends. This CDR3 region has 15 residues. CDR3 region: CASSQEQDSSYEQYF. The DNA for the CDR3 is TGCGCCAGCAGCCAAGAACAGGACAGTTCCTACGAGCAGTACTTC.

This clone was seen only a few times. The DNA of the CDR3 is TGTGCCAGCAGCCCGTGGGTTGTTAGGGGTAATGAAAAACTGTTTTTT. Translated, it gives CASSPWVVRGNEKLFF. The chain carries TRBV5-6 and TRBJ1-4; D possibly corresponds to TRBD1 (5 bases). CDR3 size: 16 residues. Germline CDR1 SGHDT, CDR2 YYEEEE. V dropped 4 bases and J dropped 4 bases, with 17 bases sitting between them.

The gene calls are TRBV9 and TRBJ1-2; no clear D gene. The CDR3 has 13 amino acids. Germline V lookup: CDR1 SGDLS, CDR2 YYNGEE. The V end was cut by 3 bases, the J end by 8 bases, with 14 bases between. As DNA, the CDR3 is TGTGCCAGCAGCGGCCCCGGCGGGAGGGGCTACACCTTC. Amino acids: CASSGPGGRGYTF.

The chain recombines TRBV29-1 with TRBJ2-5; tentative D call: TRBD2 (6 bases). Germline-derived CDR1 and CDR2 are SQVTM and ANQGSEA. Trimming shortened V by 5 bases and J by 2 bases, and 9 bases separated the two germline ends. CDR3 size: 12 residues. In DNA, the CDR3 is TGCAGCGTTCGGAGCGGGCAAGAGACCCAGTACTTC. Translated: CSVRSGQETQYF.

V and J are TRBV14 and TRBJ2-4, with D perhaps matching TRBD2 (5 bases). V lost 4 bases and J lost 0, with 10 bases in between. This CDR3 is 15 amino acids long. Germline V lookup: CDR1 SGHDN, CDR2 FVKESK. CDR3: CASSRSGIAKNIQYF. The CDR3 DNA reads TGTGCCAGCAGCCGATCCGGGATAGCCAAAAACATTCAGTACTTC.

The chain employs TRBV12-5 and TRBJ1-1; TRBD1 aligns across 9 bases. J gave up 3 bases and V 7 bases, and 15 bases lay outside the gene matches. Germline V gives CDR1 LGHNT, CDR2 FRNRAP. The CDR3 contains 17 residues. The CDR3 DNA follows: TGTGCTAGTGCACTCTACCTCCGGGACAGGGAGGACACTGAAGCTTTCTTT. As protein: CASALYLRDREDTEAFF. Full variable domain (missing parts from reference TRBV12-5 and TRBJ1-1): DARVTQTPRHKVTEMGQEVTMRCQPILGHNTVFWYRQTMMQGLELLAYFRNRAPLDDSGMPKDRFSAEMPDATLATLKIQPSEPRDSAVYFCASALYLRDREDTEAFFGQGTRLTVV.

The chain's CDR3 is CASSQDPSGSRETQYF. CDR3 DNA sequence: TGTGCCAGCAGCCAAGATCCTAGCGGGAGTAGGGAGACCCAGTACTTC. The chain recombines TRBV4-2 with TRBJ2-5, with 10 positions matching TRBD2. This CDR3 contains 16 residues. Germline CDR1 LGHNA, CDR2 YNFKEQ. V shed 0 bases and J 5 bases; nucleotides not matched to a gene: 6.

This chain connects TRBV7-8 to TRBJ2-3; 10 positions agree with TRBD2. CDR1 and CDR2 from the germline V gene are SGHVS and FQNEAQ. The CDR3 extends over 18 amino acids. The V gene end was trimmed by 5 bases and the J gene end by 1 base; junction bases not matched to a gene: 12. The chain's CDR3 is CASSRVVAGGVGTDTQYF. The CDR3 bases are TGTGCCAGCAGCCGAGTGGTAGCGGGAGGTGTGGGCACAGATACGCAGTATTTT.

The chain uses TRBV7-9 and TRBJ1-1; D uncertain. The V gene's germline CDR1 is SEHNR and CDR2 FQNEAQ (reference sequence). Trimming shortened V by 5 bases and J by 2 bases, and 9 bases separated the two germline ends. The CDR3 covers 13 residues. CDR3: CASSPPGNTEAFF. The CDR3 DNA reads as TGTGCCAGCAGCCCCCCAGGAAACACTGAAGCTTTCTTT.

This clone was seen only once. This sequence joins TRBV21-1 and TRBJ2-7; the table calls TRBD1, which could not be checked here. TRBV21-1 is termed a pseudogene. The length of the CDR3 is 16 residues. This chain's CDR3 is CASSKEGRDRFYEQYF. The CDR3 coding sequence is TGTGCCAGCAGCAAAGAAGGACGGGACAGGTTTTACGAGCAGTACTTC.

The sample holds one count of this clone. The rearrangement links TRBV24-1 to TRBJ1-2; possible D gene TRBD1, 6 bases. Trimming removed 5 bases from V and 8 bases from J, with 17 bases in between. Germline V lookup: CDR1 KGHDR, CDR2 SFDVKD. This CDR3 has 14 residues. The CDR3 loop reads CATSARGGAEGYTF. The CDR3 bases are TGTGCCACCAGTGCCCGTGGGGGGGCGGAAGGCTACACCTTC.

Points on this clone: At the DNA level, this CDR3 is encoded by other sequences in the same sample as well. The chain uses TRBV30 and TRBJ1-2; D is undetermined. CDR3 length equals 13 residues. Trimming cost V 0 bases and J 2 bases, with 7 bases left between them. Germline V CDR1 and CDR2: GTSNPN, SVGIG (reference sequence). CDR3: CAWSVSRNYGYTF. CDR3 sequence (DNA): TGTGCCTGGAGTGTCTCCAGGAACTATGGCTACACCTTC.

The gene calls are TRBV19 and TRBJ2-1, with 14 bases matching TRBD2. The CDR3 contains 19 residues. Germline V gene sequence: CDR1 LNHDA, CDR2 SQIVND (reference sequence). The J segment lost 0 bases and the V segment lost 0 bases, leaving 4 bases of the junction unmatched. The CDR3 coding sequence is TGTGCCAGTAGTATAGAGAGACTAGCGGGGGGGAGCTCCTACAATGAGCAGTTCTTC. Its protein is CASSIERLAGGSSYNEQFF. Looking up the rest from reference TRBV19 and TRBJ2-1 gives the full variable domain: DGGITQSPKYLFRKEGQNVTLSCEQNLNHDAMYWYRQDPGQGLRLIYYSQIVNDFQKGDIAEGYSVSREKKESFPLTVTSAQKNPTAFYLCASSIERLAGGSSYNEQFFGPGTRLTVL.

This chain joins TRBV9 and TRBJ2-5; the D gene is possibly TRBD1 (6 bases). CDR1 SGDLS and CDR2 YYNGEE come from the germline V gene. The CDR3 spans 15 residues. The V and J ends lost 2 bases and 4 bases respectively, with 15 bases between them. CDR3 bases: TGTGCCAGCAGCGTCTTACAGGGAGTTGGAGAGACCCAGTACTTC. This encodes CASSVLQGVGETQYF. The complete variable domain, with remaining parts taken from reference TRBV9 and TRBJ2-5, reads DSGVTQTPKHLITATGQRVTLRCSPRSGDLSVYWYQQSLDQGLQFLIQYYNGEERAKGNILERFSAQQFPDLHSELNLSSLELGDSALYFCASSVLQGVGETQYFGPGTRLLVL.

The rearrangement links TRBV24-1 to TRBJ1-5, with 8 nucleotides matching TRBD1. The ends lost 4 bases at V and 2 bases at J; junction bases unmatched: 6. This CDR3 spans 16 amino acids. Germline values: CDR1 KGHDR, CDR2 SFDVKD. CDR3 nucleotides: TGTGCCACCAGTGAAACGACAGGGGACGGCAATCAGCCCCAGCATTTT. Amino acids: CATSETTGDGNQPQHF.

J is TRBJ1-1 and V is TRBV6-5; D is undetermined. Germline V gene lookup returns CDR1 MNHEY and CDR2 SVGAGI. This CDR3 has 12 residues. V shed 4 bases and J shed 4 bases, with 7 bases lying between them. The CDR3 loop is CASSSVFTEAFF. The CDR3 coding sequence is TGTGCCAGCAGTTCTGTCTTCACTGAAGCTTTCTTT.

This clone was detected only once. V usage is TRBV28 and J usage is TRBJ1-5; D is perhaps TRBD1 (5 bases). V lost 7 bases and J 4 bases, leaving 11 bases between the germline ends. CDR1 is MDHEN and CDR2 is SYDVKM in the germline V gene. The CDR3 contains 13 residues. Here the CDR3 reads CASTESGNQPQHF. CDR3 bases: TGTGCCAGCACCGAATCAGGGAATCAGCCCCAGCATTTT.

The CDR3 here is CASSQQQGGVGETQYF. The CDR3 bases are TGTGCCAGCAGCCAACAACAGGGTGGGGTAGGGGAGACCCAGTACTTC. The chain combines TRBV4-2 with TRBJ2-5, with D possibly being TRBD1 (6 bases). In germline, CDR1 is LGHNA, CDR2 YNFKEQ. The V end lost 2 bases, the J end lost 5 bases, and 18 bases lay between the germline ends. The CDR3 has 16 residues.

The rearrangement links TRBV6-6 to TRBJ2-7, with 10 bases aligning to TRBD1. The CDR3 has 16 amino acids. Germline loops: CDR1 MNHNY, CDR2 SVGAGI (reference sequence). V trimming: 6 bases; J trimming: 3 bases; junction bases outside the gene matches: 11. The DNA for the CDR3 is TGTGCCAGCAGCCTCGTTAGGGGACAGGGGATCTACGAGCAGTACTTC. It specifies CASSLVRGQGIYEQYF.

The chain recombines TRBV23-1 with TRBJ2-1; a weak D match, TRBD2 (5 bases). TRBV23-1 is marked as an open reading frame, function uncertain. The germline V and J ends were trimmed by 6 bases and 5 bases, with 23 bases remaining between them. The CDR3 consists of 17 residues. CDR3 region: CASRSLGRRSSDNEQFF. The DNA of the CDR3 is TGCGCCAGCAGATCACTCGGCCGCCGGAGTAGCGACAATGAGCAGTTCTTC.

J is TRBJ2-6 and V is TRBV27; D uncertain. Germline lookup yields CDR1 MNHEY and CDR2 SMNVEV (reference sequence). V was pared by 4 bases and J by 0 bases, with 4 bases between. CDR3 length: 14 residues. CDR3 region: CASSSSSGANVLTF. The CDR3 nucleotides are TGTGCCAGCAGTTCCTCCTCTGGGGCCAACGTCCTGACTTTC.

This clone came up a few times. The V and J genes are TRBV7-2 and TRBJ1-1; D is unresolved. The ends were cut back, 7 bases at V and 3 bases at J, with 12 bases in the middle. Germline loops: CDR1 SGHTA, CDR2 FQGNSA. This CDR3 comprises 13 residues. The CDR3: CASTRNRDTEAFF. As DNA, the CDR3 is TGTGCCAGCACCAGAAACCGGGACACTGAAGCTTTCTTT. Drawing the rest from reference TRBV7-2 and TRBJ1-1, the complete variable domain is GAGVSQSPSNKVTEKGKDVELRCDPISGHTALYWYRQSLGQGLEFLIYFQGNSAPDKSGLPSDRFSAERTGGSVSTLTIQRTQQEDSAVYLCASTRNRDTEAFFGQGTRLTVV.

This chain joins TRBV19 and TRBJ2-6; perhaps TRBD2 as D (5 bases). V lost 6 bases and J lost 0, with 15 bases in between. This CDR3 contains 17 residues. In germline, CDR1 is LNHDA, CDR2 SQIVND (reference sequence). The CDR3 nucleotides read TGTGCCAGTAGAAGAGAGGGTTTGAGCTCTGGGGCCAACGTCCTGACTTTC. Residues: CASRREGLSSGANVLTF. Looking up the rest from reference TRBV19 and TRBJ2-6 gives the full variable domain: DGGITQSPKYLFRKEGQNVTLSCEQNLNHDAMYWYRQDPGQGLRLIYYSQIVNDFQKGDIAEGYSVSREKKESFPLTVTSAQKNPTAFYLCASRREGLSSGANVLTFGAGSRLTVL.

The chain uses TRBV5-1 and TRBJ2-5, with D possibly matching TRBD1 (6 bases). Per the germline V gene, CDR1 is SGHRS and CDR2 is YFSETQ. This CDR3 has 16 residues. Between the trimmed V and J ends, which lost 4 bases and 5 bases, there was a span of 21 bases. Written as DNA, the CDR3 is TGCGCCAGCAGCCCGGGGTCGGCAGGGGTGGGGGAGACCCAGTACTTC. Translated, it gives CASSPGSAGVGETQYF.